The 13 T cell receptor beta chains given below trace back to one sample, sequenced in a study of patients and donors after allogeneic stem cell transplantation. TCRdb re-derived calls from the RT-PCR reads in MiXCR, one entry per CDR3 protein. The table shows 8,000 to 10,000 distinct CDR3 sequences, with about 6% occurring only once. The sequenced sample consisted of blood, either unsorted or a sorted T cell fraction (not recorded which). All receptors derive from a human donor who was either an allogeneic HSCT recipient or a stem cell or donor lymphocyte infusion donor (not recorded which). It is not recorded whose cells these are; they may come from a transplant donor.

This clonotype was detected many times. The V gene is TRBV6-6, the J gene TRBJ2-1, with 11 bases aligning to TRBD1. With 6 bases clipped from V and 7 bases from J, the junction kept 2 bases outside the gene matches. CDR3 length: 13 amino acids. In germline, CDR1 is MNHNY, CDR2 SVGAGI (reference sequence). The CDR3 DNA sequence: TGTGCCAGCAGCCGGGACAGGGGGAATGAGCAGTTCTTC. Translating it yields CASSRDRGNEQFF.

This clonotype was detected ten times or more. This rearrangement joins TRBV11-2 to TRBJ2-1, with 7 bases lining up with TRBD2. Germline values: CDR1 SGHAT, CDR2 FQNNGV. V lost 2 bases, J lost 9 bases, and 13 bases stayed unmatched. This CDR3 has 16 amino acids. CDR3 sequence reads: CASSLFGGLGSGEQFF. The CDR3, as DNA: TGTGCCAGCAGCTTATTCGGAGGACTAGGGTCTGGTGAGCAGTTCTTC.

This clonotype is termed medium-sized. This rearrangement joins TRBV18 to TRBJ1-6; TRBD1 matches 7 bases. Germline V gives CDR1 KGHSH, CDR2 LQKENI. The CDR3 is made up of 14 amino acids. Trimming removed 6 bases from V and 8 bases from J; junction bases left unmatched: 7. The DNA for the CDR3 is TGTGCCAGCTCCAGCCGGGACAGAGATTCACCCCTCCACTTT. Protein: CASSSRDRDSPLHF.

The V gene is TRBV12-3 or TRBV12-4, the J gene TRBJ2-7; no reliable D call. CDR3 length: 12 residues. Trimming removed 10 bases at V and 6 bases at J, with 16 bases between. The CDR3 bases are TGTGCCACCCTAACAAGATTCGGCGAGCAGTACTTC. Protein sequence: CATLTRFGEQYF.

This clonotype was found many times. This chain's CDR3 is CASSLGTDYNEQFF. The CDR3 DNA is TGCGCCAGCAGCTTGGGGACAGATTACAATGAGCAGTTCTTC. J is TRBJ2-1 and V is TRBV5-1, with a weak D call TRBD1 (6 bases). The V and J ends lost 0 bases and 4 bases respectively, with 8 bases between them. The CDR3 extends over 14 amino acids. Looked up from germline, CDR1 is SGHRS and CDR2 is YFSETQ. The variable domain in full, completed from reference TRBV5-1 and TRBJ2-1, reads KAGVTQTPRYLIKTRGQQVTLSCSPISGHRSVSWYQQTPGQGLQFLFEYFSETQRNKGNFPGRFSGRQFSNSRSEMNVSTLELGDSALYLCASSLGTDYNEQFFGPGTRLTVL.

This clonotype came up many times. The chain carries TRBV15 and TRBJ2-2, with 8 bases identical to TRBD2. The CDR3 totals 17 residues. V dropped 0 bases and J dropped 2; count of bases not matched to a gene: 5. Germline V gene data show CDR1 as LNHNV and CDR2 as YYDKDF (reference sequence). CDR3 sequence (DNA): TGTGCCACCAGCAGAGATCTTAGCGGGGCAAACACCGGGGAGCTGTTTTTT. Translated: CATSRDLSGANTGELFF.

The CDR3 loop is CASSLVSATGELFF. DNA of the CDR3: TGTGCCAGCAGCTTGGTTTCAGCTACCGGGGAGCTGTTTTTT. The chain combines TRBV5-4 with TRBJ2-2; D is uncertain. CDR3 length equals 14 residues. CDR1 and CDR2 (germline): SGHNT, YYREEE (reference sequence). V dropped 0 bases and J dropped 5 bases, with 8 bases sitting between them.

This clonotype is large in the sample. The CDR3 spells CSAIGTHSPNEQFF. CDR3 nucleotides: TGCAGTGCTATTGGGACCCACTCGCCGAATGAGCAGTTCTTC. The chain couples TRBV20-1 to TRBJ2-1; D possibly uses TRBD1 or TRBD2 (5 bases each). CDR1 and CDR2 (germline): DFQATT, SNEGSKA (reference sequence). The CDR3 sequence is 14 residues long. V lost 4 bases to trimming and J lost 7 bases, with 17 bases between them.

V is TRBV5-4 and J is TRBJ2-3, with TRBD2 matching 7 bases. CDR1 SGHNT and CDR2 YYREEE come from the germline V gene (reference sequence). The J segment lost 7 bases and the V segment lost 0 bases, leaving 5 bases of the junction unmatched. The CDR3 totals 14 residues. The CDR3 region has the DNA TGTGCCAGCAGCTTGGCCGGGACTACAAATACGCAGTATTTT. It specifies CASSLAGTTNTQYF.

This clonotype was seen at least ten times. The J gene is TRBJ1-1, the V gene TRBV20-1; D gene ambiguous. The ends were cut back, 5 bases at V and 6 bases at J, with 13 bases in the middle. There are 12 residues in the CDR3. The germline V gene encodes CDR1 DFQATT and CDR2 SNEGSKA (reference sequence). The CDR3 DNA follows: TGCAGTGCTGGTCTTCGTTGGGCTGAAGCTTTCTTT. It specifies CSAGLRWAEAFF.

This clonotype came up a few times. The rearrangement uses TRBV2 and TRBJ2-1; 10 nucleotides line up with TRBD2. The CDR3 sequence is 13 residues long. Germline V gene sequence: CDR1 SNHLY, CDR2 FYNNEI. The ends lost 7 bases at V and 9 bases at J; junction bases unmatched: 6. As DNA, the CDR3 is TGTGCCAGCAAACTAGCGGGATCGGGTGAGCAGTTCTTC. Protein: CASKLAGSGEQFF. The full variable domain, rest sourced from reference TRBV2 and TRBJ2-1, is EPEVTQTPSHQVTQMGQEVILRCVPISNHLYFYWYRQILGQKVEFLVSFYNNEISEKSEIFDDQFSVERPDGSNFTLKIRSTKLEDSAMYFCASKLAGSGEQFFGPGTRLTVL.

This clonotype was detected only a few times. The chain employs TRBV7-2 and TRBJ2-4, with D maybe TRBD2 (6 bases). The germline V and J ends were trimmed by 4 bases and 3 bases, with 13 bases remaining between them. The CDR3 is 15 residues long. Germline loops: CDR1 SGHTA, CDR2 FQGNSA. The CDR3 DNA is TGTGCCAGCAGCTCCCCTAGCGCGGGCAAAAACATTCAGTACTTC. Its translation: CASSSPSAGKNIQYF. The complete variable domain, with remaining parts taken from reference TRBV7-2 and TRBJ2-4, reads GAGVSQSPSNKVTEKGKDVELRCDPISGHTALYWYRQSLGQGLEFLIYFQGNSAPDKSGLPSDRFSAERTGGSVSTLTIQRTQQEDSAVYLCASSSPSAGKNIQYFGAGTRLSVL.

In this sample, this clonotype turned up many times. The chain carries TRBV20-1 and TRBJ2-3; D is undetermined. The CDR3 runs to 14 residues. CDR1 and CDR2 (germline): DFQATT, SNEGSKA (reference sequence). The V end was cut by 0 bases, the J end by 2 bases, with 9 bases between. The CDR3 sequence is CSARDQGYTDTQYF. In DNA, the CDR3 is TGCAGTGCTAGAGATCAAGGTTACACAGATACGCAGTATTTT.